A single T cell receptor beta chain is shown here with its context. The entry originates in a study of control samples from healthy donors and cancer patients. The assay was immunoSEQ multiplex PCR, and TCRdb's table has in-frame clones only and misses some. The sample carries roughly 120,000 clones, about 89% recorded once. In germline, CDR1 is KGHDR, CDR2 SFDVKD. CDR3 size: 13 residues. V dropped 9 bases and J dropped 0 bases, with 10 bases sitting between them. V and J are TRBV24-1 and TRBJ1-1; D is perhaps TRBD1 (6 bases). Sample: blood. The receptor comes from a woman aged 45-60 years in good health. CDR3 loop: CATRRGMNTEAFF. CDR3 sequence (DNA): TGTGCCACCCGGAGGGGGATGAACACTGAAGCTTTCTTT.